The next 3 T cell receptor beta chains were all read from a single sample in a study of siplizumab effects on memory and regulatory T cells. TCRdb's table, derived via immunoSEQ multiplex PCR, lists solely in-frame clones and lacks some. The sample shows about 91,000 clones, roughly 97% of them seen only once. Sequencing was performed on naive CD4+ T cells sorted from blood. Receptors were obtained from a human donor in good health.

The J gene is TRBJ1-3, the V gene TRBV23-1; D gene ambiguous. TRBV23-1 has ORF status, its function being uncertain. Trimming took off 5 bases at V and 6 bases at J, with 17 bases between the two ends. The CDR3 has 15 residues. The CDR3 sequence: CASSGSTDPINTIYF. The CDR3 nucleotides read TGCGCCAGCAGTGGTTCTACGGACCCCATAAACACCATATATTTT.

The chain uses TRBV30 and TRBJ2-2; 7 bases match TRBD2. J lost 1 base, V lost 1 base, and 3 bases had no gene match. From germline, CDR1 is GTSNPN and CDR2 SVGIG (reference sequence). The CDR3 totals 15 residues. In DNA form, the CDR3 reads TGTGCCTGGAGTGGCGGGGGAGAGAACACCGGGGAGCTGTTTTTT. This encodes CAWSGGGENTGELFF.

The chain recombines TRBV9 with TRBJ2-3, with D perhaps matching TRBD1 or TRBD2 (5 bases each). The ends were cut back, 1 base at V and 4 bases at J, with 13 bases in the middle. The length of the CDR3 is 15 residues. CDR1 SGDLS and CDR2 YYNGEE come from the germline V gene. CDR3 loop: CASSVIGGAADTQYF. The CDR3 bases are TGTGCCAGCAGCGTAATTGGGGGAGCCGCAGATACGCAGTATTTT.